Each of the 27 T cell receptor beta chains below was sequenced from the same sample in a study of blood T cell repertoires in COVID-19. This table comes from immunoSEQ multiplex PCR, and its TCRdb copy is limited to in-frame clones, with some not included. The table shows about 270,000 clones, with over 85% occurring only once. The sequencing sample was made of PBMCs or T cells enriched from blood (not recorded which). These receptors were collected from a woman in her sixties or seventies who had recovered from COVID-19.

CDR3 in amino acids: CASRQGQGVRTEAFF. The CDR3 bases are TGTGCCAGCAGGCAGGGACAGGGGGTCAGGACTGAAGCTTTCTTT. The chain uses TRBV11-2 and TRBJ1-1; 11 nucleotides line up with TRBD1. The germline CDR1 and CDR2 sequences are SGHAT and FQNNGV. V shed 6 bases, J shed 5 bases, and the junction held 8 bases outside the gene matches. This CDR3 comprises 15 residues.

The genes are TRBV28 and TRBJ1-5, with 9 bases identical to TRBD1. The V gene end was trimmed by 6 bases and the J gene end by 1 base; junction bases not matched to a gene: 10. Germline V gene data show CDR1 as MDHEN and CDR2 as SYDVKM. The CDR3 is 17 residues long. This CDR3 is CASSLQGALMSNQPQHF. The CDR3, as DNA: TGTGCCAGCAGCTTACAGGGGGCGCTTATGAGCAATCAGCCCCAGCATTTT.

This clone appeared once. The J gene is TRBJ2-7, the V gene TRBV5-4, with D possibly being TRBD2 (5 bases). The CDR3 has 16 amino acids. Germline values: CDR1 SGHNT, CDR2 YYREEE (reference sequence). V gave up 2 bases and J gave up 2 bases, with 17 bases separating them. For the CDR3, the DNA is TGTGCCAGCAGCTTCCTAGGGAGTAGTCGGCCCTACGAGCAGTACTTC. Its protein product is CASSFLGSSRPYEQYF.

V gene TRBV5-6 combines with J gene TRBJ1-5, with D hard to call. The V and J ends lost 0 bases and 7 bases respectively, with 8 bases between them. From germline, CDR1 is SGHDT and CDR2 YYEEEE. The CDR3 sequence is 13 residues long. The CDR3 nucleotides are TGTGCCAGCAGCTTGGTCGGAGAACAGCCCCAGCATTTT. Translation: CASSLVGEQPQHF. Variable domain in full (rest from reference TRBV5-6 and TRBJ1-5): DAGVTQSPTHLIKTRGQQVTLRCSPKSGHDTVSWYQQALGQGPQFIFQYYEEEERQRGNFPDRFSGHQFPNYSSELNVNALLLGDSALYLCASSLVGEQPQHFGDGTRLSIL.

The chain combines TRBV9 with TRBJ2-2; D perhaps matches TRBD1 (5 bases). With 0 bases removed from V and 3 bases from J, the gap between germline ends came to 12 bases. Germline V gives CDR1 SGDLS, CDR2 YYNGEE. The CDR3 extends over 16 amino acids. CDR3 bases: TGTGCCAGCAGCGTAGGTAGGGGCGTGGACACCGGGGAGCTGTTTTTT. Protein: CASSVGRGVDTGELFF.

The chain uses TRBV28 and TRBJ2-7; 7 bases agree with TRBD1. V lost 5 bases to trimming and J lost 3 bases; unmatched junction nucleotides: 4. Germline V gives CDR1 MDHEN, CDR2 SYDVKM. The CDR3 has 13 amino acids. The CDR3 nucleotides are TGTGCCAGCAGTGGGGACAGATTCTACGAGCAGTACTTC. This codes for CASSGDRFYEQYF.

A single count supports this clone. The chain is built from TRBV3-1 (or the pseudogene TRBV3-2) and TRBJ1-2; tentatively, D is TRBD1 (6 bases). CDR3 length: 15 amino acids. The V end was cut by 0 bases, the J end by 3 bases, with 11 bases between. Germline V gene lookup returns CDR1 LGHDT and CDR2 YNNKEL (reference sequence). CDR3 loop: CASSQDRTVYYGYTF. CDR3 nucleotides: TGTGCCAGCAGCCAAGATCGGACAGTATACTATGGCTACACCTTC.

J is TRBJ2-1 and V is TRBV3-1 (or the pseudogene TRBV3-2); 7 bases align to TRBD1. The CDR3 length is 14 residues. The V gene's germline CDR1 is LGHDT and CDR2 YNNKEL (reference sequence). The V segment lost 4 bases and the J segment 10 bases; nucleotides outside the gene matches: 10. The CDR3 coding sequence is TGTGCCAGCAGCCCAAGACAGGGCCCCACGGAGCAGTTCTTC. Protein: CASSPRQGPTEQFF.

The J gene is TRBJ2-1, the V gene TRBV7-3; D gene uncertain. The CDR3 spans 14 residues. Germline V gene lookup returns CDR1 SGHTA and CDR2 FQGTGA. V was pared by 5 bases and J by 0 bases, with 8 bases between. This CDR3 is CASSPQSSYNEQFF. The CDR3 nucleotides read TGTGCCAGCAGCCCACAGAGCTCCTACAATGAGCAGTTCTTC.

The rearrangement uses TRBV2 and TRBJ1-2, with a tentative D call TRBD1 (6 bases). The CDR3 consists of 13 residues. V lost 8 bases and J lost 2, with 12 bases in between. The germline CDR1 and CDR2 sequences are SNHLY and FYNNEI. For the CDR3, the DNA is TGTGCCAGCTCCGGGACACAAAACTATGGCTACACCTTC. Translated: CASSGTQNYGYTF.

This clone was detected only once. The chain combines TRBV27 with TRBJ2-1, with 9 positions matching TRBD1. The CDR3 totals 15 residues. J was trimmed by 2 bases and V by 5 bases; bases with no gene match: 4. Germline V gene lookup returns CDR1 MNHEY and CDR2 SMNVEV (reference sequence). The CDR3 region is CASSGDRDAYNEQFF. The CDR3 bases are TGTGCCAGCAGTGGGGACAGGGATGCCTACAATGAGCAGTTCTTC.

The chain has TRBV15 and TRBJ1-2; D not resolved. The germline V gene has CDR1 LNHNV and CDR2 YYDKDF (reference sequence). With 3 bases removed from V and 8 bases from J, the gap between germline ends came to 10 bases. The CDR3 consists of 12 residues. The CDR3 sequence is CATSSNERGYTF. The CDR3 DNA follows: TGTGCCACCAGCAGTAACGAACGGGGCTACACCTTC.

V is TRBV6-6 and J is TRBJ2-1; the D gene is possibly TRBD2 (6 bases). The CDR3 spans 12 residues. V gave up 7 bases and J gave up 12 bases, with 16 bases separating them. Germline CDR1 reads MNHNY; CDR2 reads SVGAGI (reference sequence). CDR3 residues: CASKPTAAGQFF. The CDR3 bases are TGTGCCAGCAAACCAACGGCAGCGGGGCAGTTCTTC.

This clone has just a few counts. The chain couples TRBV30 to TRBJ1-2; 7 positions match TRBD1. This CDR3 has 15 amino acids. With 0 bases clipped from V and 4 bases from J, the junction kept 8 bases outside the gene matches. Germline V CDR1 and CDR2: GTSNPN, SVGIG (reference sequence). CDR3 bases: TGTGCCTGGAGTGTACGCCAACCAGGGGGCTATGGCTACACCTTC. Its translation: CAWSVRQPGGYGYTF. Together with reference TRBV30 and TRBJ1-2, the CDR3 gives the full variable domain: SQTIHQWPATLVQPVGSPLSLECTVEGTSNPNLYWYRQAAGRGLQLLFYSVGIGQISSEVPQNLSASRPQDRQFILSSKKLLLSDSGFYLCAWSVRQPGGYGYTFGSGTRLTVV.

CDR3 DNA sequence: TGTGCCAGCAGTCGGGGAGGGATTCGGGCTGAAGCTTTCTTT. The encoded protein is CASSRGGIRAEAFF. The V call is TRBV6-5, the J call TRBJ1-1; D gene unclear. This CDR3 is 14 amino acids long. Trimming pared 5 bases from V and 6 bases from J, leaving 16 bases between. Germline values: CDR1 MNHEY, CDR2 SVGAGI.

The chain couples TRBV7-3 to TRBJ2-2; 7 nucleotides agree with TRBD2. CDR1 is SGHTA and CDR2 is FQGTGA in the germline V gene. J was trimmed by 4 bases and V by 5 bases; bases with no gene match: 10. CDR3 length: 16 residues. In DNA, the CDR3 is TGTGCCAGCAGCAAATGGGGGTGCGGGGGCACCGGGGAGCTGTTTTTT. Its translation: CASSKWGCGGTGELFF.

The table lists this clone with a count of one. CDR3 bases: TGCGCCAGCAGCTTGGACCCGACAGGTCGTGGCTACACCTTC. Encoded protein: CASSLDPTGRGYTF. The chain has TRBV5-1 and TRBJ1-2; D possibly corresponds to TRBD1 (6 bases). The CDR3 is made up of 14 amino acids. Looked up from germline, CDR1 is SGHRS and CDR2 is YFSETQ. V dropped 0 bases and J dropped 7 bases, with 13 bases sitting between them. Looking up the rest from reference TRBV5-1 and TRBJ1-2 gives the full variable domain: KAGVTQTPRYLIKTRGQQVTLSCSPISGHRSVSWYQQTPGQGLQFLFEYFSETQRNKGNFPGRFSGRQFSNSRSEMNVSTLELGDSALYLCASSLDPTGRGYTFGSGTRLTVV.

The chain combines TRBV18 with TRBJ1-3; D is uncertain. Deletions cut 8 bases from V and 1 base from J, with 15 bases between. Looked up from germline, CDR1 is KGHSH and CDR2 is LQKENI. CDR3 length equals 15 residues. The CDR3 DNA is TGTGCCAGCGCCGAGGTAGATGGATCTGGAAACACCATATATTTT. This gives the protein CASAEVDGSGNTIYF.

The chain combines TRBV18 with TRBJ2-7, with D perhaps TRBD2 (6 bases). Per germline, CDR1 KGHSH and CDR2 LQKENI. This CDR3 is 14 amino acids long. Trimming left V 3 bases short and J 7 bases short, with 16 bases between. This CDR3 reads CASSPGGGEGEQYF. CDR3 nucleotide sequence: TGTGCCAGCTCACCGGGAGGAGGAGAAGGGGAGCAGTACTTC.

This clone was found once. The same CDR3 also results from other DNA sequences found in this sample. This chain links TRBV28 with TRBJ2-7; maybe TRBD2 (5 bases). The CDR3 is made up of 14 amino acids. The germline V gene has CDR1 MDHEN and CDR2 SYDVKM. Trimming pared 3 bases from V and 0 bases from J, leaving 9 bases between. The CDR3 loop is CASSFSGSSYEQYF. CDR3 coding DNA: TGTGCCAGCAGTTTCTCGGGGAGCTCCTACGAGCAGTACTTC.

The gene calls are TRBV18 and TRBJ1-5, with D perhaps TRBD1 (6 bases). The CDR3 has 16 amino acids. Germline CDR1 reads KGHSH; CDR2 reads LQKENI. Trimming shortened V by 0 bases and J by 2 bases, and 11 bases separated the two germline ends. CDR3 sequence (DNA): TGTGCCAGCTCACCACCCTCAGGGGCGGGCAATCAGCCCCAGCATTTT. Its protein product is CASSPPSGAGNQPQHF.

The chain combines TRBV5-4 with TRBJ1-3, with D perhaps matching TRBD1 (6 bases). This CDR3 has 16 amino acids. V was clipped by 4 bases and J by 0 bases, with 14 bases between them. Germline values: CDR1 SGHNT, CDR2 YYREEE (reference sequence). The CDR3: CASSLTGPYSGNTIYF. The CDR3 coding sequence is TGTGCCAGCAGCCTAACAGGGCCCTACTCTGGAAACACCATATATTTT.

The rearrangement uses TRBV6-5 and TRBJ2-5; TRBD2 is a possible D gene (5 bases). This CDR3 comprises 12 residues. Looked up from germline, CDR1 is MNHEY and CDR2 is SVGAGI. Trimming stripped 11 bases from V and 5 bases from J, with 15 bases between. The CDR3 here is CAGEHNEETQYF. The CDR3 DNA reads as TGTGCCGGGGAGCATAACGAGGAGACCCAGTACTTC.

The chain recombines TRBV28 with TRBJ2-4, with TRBD2 identical over 8 bases. Germline trimming cut 6 bases from V and 2 bases from J; bases unmatched to any gene: 6. Germline V CDR1 and CDR2: MDHEN, SYDVKM. The CDR3 spans 15 residues. This CDR3 reads CASSGGAHPKNIQYF. As DNA, the CDR3 is TGTGCCAGCAGCGGGGGGGCACATCCCAAAAACATTCAGTACTTC.

J is TRBJ2-1 and V is TRBV3-1 (or the pseudogene TRBV3-2); a possible D gene is TRBD2 (6 bases). CDR1 and CDR2 from the germline V gene are LGHDT and YNNKEL (reference sequence). The V end lost 3 bases, the J end lost 5 bases, and 8 bases lay between the germline ends. This CDR3 spans 13 amino acids. The CDR3: CASSHRGNNEQFF. The CDR3 coding sequence is TGTGCCAGCAGCCACCGGGGGAACAATGAGCAGTTCTTC.

The chain links TRBV5-1 to TRBJ1-1; D might be TRBD1 (5 bases). The CDR3 consists of 15 residues. Germline CDR1 SGHRS, CDR2 YFSETQ. V was cut by 2 bases and J by 1 base, with 12 bases left in between. The CDR3 sequence is CASSFTGTGNTEAFF. CDR3 nucleotide sequence: TGCGCCAGCAGCTTTACCGGGACTGGGAACACTGAAGCTTTCTTT.

The gene calls are TRBV24-1 and TRBJ2-7; a possible D gene is TRBD1 (5 bases). The germline V and J ends were trimmed by 4 bases and 4 bases, with 10 bases remaining between them. Germline-derived CDR1 and CDR2 are KGHDR and SFDVKD. The CDR3 sequence is 13 residues long. The CDR3 DNA sequence: TGTGCCACCAGTGACCAGGGCGCGTACGAGCAGTACTTC. This codes for CATSDQGAYEQYF.